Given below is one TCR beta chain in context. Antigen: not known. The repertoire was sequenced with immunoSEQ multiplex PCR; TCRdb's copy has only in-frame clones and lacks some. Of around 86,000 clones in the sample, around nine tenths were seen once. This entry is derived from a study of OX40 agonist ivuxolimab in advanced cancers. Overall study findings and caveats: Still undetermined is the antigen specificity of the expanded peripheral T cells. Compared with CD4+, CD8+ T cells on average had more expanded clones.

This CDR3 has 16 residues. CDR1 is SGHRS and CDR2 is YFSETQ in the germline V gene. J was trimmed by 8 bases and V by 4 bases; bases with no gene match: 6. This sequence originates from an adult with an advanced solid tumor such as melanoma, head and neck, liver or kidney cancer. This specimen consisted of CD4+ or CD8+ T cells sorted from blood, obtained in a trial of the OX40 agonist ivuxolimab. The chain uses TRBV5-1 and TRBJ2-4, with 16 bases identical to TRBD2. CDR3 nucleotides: TGCGCCAGCAGCACGGGACTAGCGGGAGGGATCCACATTCAGTACTTC. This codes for CASSTGLAGGIHIQYF.